This TCR beta chain was found in a study of long-term antiretroviral therapy in people with HIV. Overall study findings and caveats: Blood in the study was drawn between the mid-2000s and the late 2010s, possibly under older ART regimens, which may be less effective than current ones. It was observed that HIV repertoires exhibited narrower CDR3 length ranges than controls.

Survey-level immunoSEQ v3.0 assays were run. Produced via immunoSEQ multiplex PCR; TCRdb's table is partial and in-frame only. The sample includes 15,000 to 20,000 clones, around 84% seen only once; the top ten take roughly 13%. Germline loops: CDR1 KGHSH, CDR2 LQKENI. The CDR3 is 16 residues long. The V end was cut by 0 bases, the J end by 4 bases, with 14 bases between. This clone was observed a single time. Its antigen is unknown. In the United States, treatment was given to all participants with HIV. The receptor comes from a woman between 45 and 65 years old with HIV. Sequenced here: unsorted PBMCs, sampled 0.3 years after starting antiretroviral therapy. The chain has TRBV18 and TRBJ2-3; D ambiguous. Here the CDR3 reads CASSPPVLIRPDTQYF. In nucleotides, the CDR3 is TGTGCCAGCTCACCACCGGTTTTGATTCGTCCAGATACGCAGTATTTT.